This is a list of T cell receptor beta chains from one sample in a study of blood T cell repertoires in COVID-19. Generated by immunoSEQ multiplex PCR, the TCRdb table keeps only in-frame clones and is missing some. The sample carries over 140,000 clones, roughly 73% recorded once. Sequenced: peripheral blood. The receptors stem from a woman aged 45-65 years with active or convalescent COVID-19. CDR3s include the opening cysteine and the closing phenylalanine or tryptophan. The order of the fields is CDR3 length, V gene, CDR3 protein.

CDR3 length: 17; V gene: TRBV4-1; CDR3 protein: CASSQEGHQGGHYGYTF
CDR3 length: 13; V gene: TRBV7-8; CDR3 protein: CASSFAPGYEQYF
CDR3 length: 13; V gene: TRBV6-5; CDR3 protein: CASSRTGLYGYTF
CDR3 length: 17; V gene: TRBV5-6; CDR3 protein: CASIPREGLSSNYGYTF
CDR3 length: 15; V gene: TRBV6-5; CDR3 protein: CASSYTTGSNSPLHF
CDR3 length: 17; V gene: TRBV3-1/TRBV3-2; CDR3 protein: CASSRTSGGASSYEQYF
CDR3 length: 12; V gene: TRBV18; CDR3 protein: CASSLRNTEAFF
CDR3 length: 12; V gene: TRBV30; CDR3 protein: CAWSTRLAGAFF
CDR3 length: 13; V gene: TRBV11-2; CDR3 protein: CASSLERYNEQFF
CDR3 length: 14; V gene: TRBV25-1; CDR3 protein: CASSVPGSGTEAFF